These 17 T cell receptor beta chains came from one sample sequenced in a study of T cell clonality in common variable immunodeficiency. Here immunoSEQ multiplex PCR was the method, and the copy in TCRdb shows in-frame clones only, minus some. The specimen has about 50,000 clones, none found just once. Sequencing input: peripheral blood mononuclear cells. These receptors were collected from a person aged 18 to 75 in good health.

Notes on this clone: Read sequence stops 3 residues before the CDR3 end, and the germline J gene provides the missing end. The J gene is TRBJ1-6, the V gene TRBV7-6; 7 nucleotides align to TRBD1. The CDR3 loop spans 13 amino acids. From germline, CDR1 is SGHVS and CDR2 FNYEAQ. J lost 10 bases, V lost 6 bases, and 6 bases had no gene match. CDR3 in amino acids: CASRRQGGSPLHF. The sequenced CDR3 bases are TGTGCCAGCAGACGACAGGGCGGCTCACCC.

This clone was seen many times. The read ends 3 residues shy of where the CDR3 ends; the end is completed using the germline J gene. The chain combines TRBV19 with TRBJ1-4, with D maybe TRBD1 (5 bases). The CDR3 extends over 15 amino acids. The V gene's germline CDR1 is LNHDA and CDR2 SQIVND (reference sequence). The V and J ends lost 3 bases and 7 bases respectively, with 15 bases between them. The CDR3 is CASSIRGTQGEKLFF. The part of the CDR3 DNA that was read is TGTGCCAGTAGTATCCGGGGGACTCAAGGTGAAAAA.

This clone has just a few counts. The read stops 3 residues short of the end of the CDR3; the missing end is completed from the germline J gene. The rearrangement links TRBV6-1 to TRBJ1-1; D possibly corresponds to TRBD1 (5 bases). CDR3 size: 13 residues. Trimming took 2 bases from V and 5 from J, leaving 9 bases between them. Germline V CDR1 and CDR2: MNHNS, SASEGT. CDR3 DNA, as far as it was read: TGTGCCAGCAGTGAACAGGGTAAGACTGAA. This codes for CASSEQGKTE. The full CDR3 protein reads CASSEQGKTEAFF.

This clone was counted many times. The read finishes 3 residues shy of the CDR3 end, and the germline J gene is used to complete it. This chain connects TRBV19 to TRBJ2-2; TRBD2 is a possible D gene (7 bases). The CDR3 covers 16 residues. V was pared by 5 bases and J by 0 bases, with 13 bases between. CDR1 and CDR2 (germline): LNHDA, SQIVND (reference sequence). This chain's CDR3 is CASSPRGAANTGELFF. The CDR3 DNA, read in part, is TGTGCCAGTAGTCCACGGGGGGCCGCGAACACCGGGGAG.

In its sample, this clone was seen many times. The read stops 3 residues short of the end of the CDR3; the missing end is completed from the germline J gene. The chain employs TRBV2 and TRBJ1-5; a weak D match, TRBD1 (5 bases). The CDR3 loop spans 15 amino acids. Germline V gives CDR1 SNHLY, CDR2 FYNNEI. The germline V and J ends were trimmed by 6 bases and 4 bases, with 16 bases remaining between them. The CDR3 sequence: CASRFERGPNQPQHF. CDR3 bases read: TGTGCCAGCAGATTCGAAAGGGGCCCAAATCAGCCC. The full variable domain, rest sourced from reference TRBV2 and TRBJ1-5, is EPEVTQTPSHQVTQMGQEVILRCVPISNHLYFYWYRQILGQKVEFLVSFYNNEISEKSEIFDDQFSVERPDGSNFTLKIRSTKLEDSAMYFCASRFERGPNQPQHFGDGTRLSIL.

This clone is medium-sized in the sample. Read data end 3 residues before the CDR3 end; the end is taken from the germline J gene. The rearrangement joins TRBV6-1 to TRBJ2-7, with TRBD1 matching 8 bases. CDR1 MNHNS and CDR2 SASEGT come from the germline V gene. The CDR3 contains 15 residues. J lost 2 bases, V lost 0 bases, and 3 bases had no gene match. CDR3 DNA (partial): TGTGCCAGCAGTGAAGCCTCGGACAGGGCCTACGAG. This sequence encodes CASSEASDRAYE. The whole CDR3 is CASSEASDRAYEQYF.

This clone was seen a few times. One end of the junction fails to match germline, which may point to a read error. The sequence runs out 3 residues before the end of the CDR3; the remainder is reconstructed from the germline J gene. Other DNA sequences in the sample encode the same CDR3. The chain combines TRBV13 with TRBJ1-3, with D perhaps TRBD1 (6 bases). Germline V CDR1 and CDR2: PRHDT, FYEKMQ (reference sequence). This CDR3 has 15 amino acids. The sequenced CDR3 bases are TGTGCCAGCAGCTTGGACAGTGGCTCTGGAAACACA. It codes for CASSLDSGSGNT. The whole CDR3 protein is CASSLDSGSGNTIYF.

This clone was counted at least ten times. With the read ending 3 residues before the CDR3 end, the germline J gene is used to fill in that end. This chain uses TRBV30 with TRBJ2-1; 10 bases agree with TRBD2. The CDR3 runs to 12 residues. Germline V lookup: CDR1 GTSNPN, CDR2 SVGIG (reference sequence). The V segment lost 8 bases and the J segment 7 bases; nucleotides outside the gene matches: 5. CDR3 bases read: TGTGCCGAGCGGGGGGGCCGGAATGAG. Its translation is CAERGGRNE. The whole CDR3 reads CAERGGRNEQFF.

This clone occurred many times. This same CDR3 is encoded by further DNA sequences in the sample. CDR3 DNA, as far as it was read: TGTGCCAGCAGTTATACCGGGACAGAAGAGACC. It codes for CASSYTGTEET. The whole CDR3 protein is CASSYTGTEETQYF. This chain uses TRBV6-2 or TRBV6-3 with TRBJ2-5; 7 bases are a match to TRBD1. The read falls 3 residues short of the CDR3 end, and the missing part is taken from the germline J gene. Germline CDR1 and CDR2: MNHEY and SVGEGT. Germline trimming cut 3 bases from V and 3 bases from J; bases unmatched to any gene: 4. This CDR3 region has 14 residues.

This clone was seen a few times. Coverage ceases 3 residues before the CDR3 finishes, and the germline J gene fills in the end. The V and J genes are TRBV2 and TRBJ1-2; unclear D gene. The germline gives CDR1 SNHLY, CDR2 FYNNEI. The CDR3 is 13 amino acids. Trimming shortened V by 3 bases and J by 4 bases, and 9 bases separated the two germline ends. CDR3 sequence: CASSDRNSYGYTF. CDR3 bases read: TGTGCCAGCAGTGATAGGAACAGCTATGGC.

This clone was observed at least ten times. The read falls 3 residues short of the CDR3 end, and the missing part is taken from the germline J gene. The chain links TRBV2 to TRBJ2-7, with no clear D. The V and J ends lost 4 bases and 6 bases respectively, with 16 bases between them. CDR1 and CDR2 (germline): SNHLY, FYNNEI. The CDR3 has 14 residues. The CDR3 spells CASSVGSFYFEQYF. The CDR3 DNA, read in part, is TGTGCCAGCAGTGTTGGTAGTTTCTACTTCGAG.

This clone was found many times. The sequenced fragment ends 3 residues before the CDR3 boundary, so the rest is inferred from the germline J gene. The V and J genes are TRBV2 and TRBJ2-3; the D gene is possibly TRBD2 (6 bases). This CDR3 spans 13 amino acids. CDR1 is SNHLY, CDR2 FYNNEI, per germline. V was pared by 8 bases and J by 6 bases, with 15 bases between. The DNA read from the CDR3 is TGTGCCAGCGTGAGTGGGGGGTGGGATACG. Protein: CASVSGGWDT. The full CDR3 protein reads CASVSGGWDTQYF. Using reference TRBV2 and TRBJ2-3 for the parts outside the CDR3, the full variable domain is EPEVTQTPSHQVTQMGQEVILRCVPISNHLYFYWYRQILGQKVEFLVSFYNNEISEKSEIFDDQFSVERPDGSNFTLKIRSTKLEDSAMYFCASVSGGWDTQYFGPGTRLTVL.

Note on this clone: The CDR3 extends 3 residues past the end of the read, so its final part is completed from the germline J gene. This sequence joins TRBV29-1 and TRBJ1-2; 12 nucleotides match TRBD1. This CDR3 is built from 14 residues. Per the germline V gene, CDR1 is SQVTM and CDR2 is ANQGSEA. The CDR3 reads CSPTSSGTGGWYTF. The CDR3 DNA, read in part, is TGCAGCCCAACCTCTTCCGGGACAGGGGGCTGG.

As to this clone: One end of the junction varies from germline; a read error may be responsible. Read coverage stops 3 residues before the CDR3 terminus; the germline J gene supplies the remainder. This chain links TRBV7-9 with TRBJ1-1, with a possible D match to TRBD1 (6 bases). Germline CDR1 and CDR2: SEHNR and FQNEAQ (reference sequence). The CDR3 sequence is 13 residues long. The part of the CDR3 DNA that was read is TGTTCCAGCAGCCCACAGGGTCGAACTGAA. Residues: CSSSPQGRTE. In full, the CDR3 reads CSSSPQGRTEAFF.

This clone was found many times. The CDR3 goes on 3 residues after the read ends, and that part is filled in from the germline J gene. The rearrangement joins TRBV18 to TRBJ1-2, with 7 bases that match TRBD1. The CDR3 extends over 14 amino acids. The trim removed 0 bases at V and 4 bases at J, leaving 2 bases unmatched. Germline CDR1 KGHSH, CDR2 LQKENI. The CDR3 bases that were read are TGTGCCAGCTCACCACCGGGACAGCGCTATGGC. Translation: CASSPPGQRYG. The CDR3 in its entirety is CASSPPGQRYGYTF.

This clone appeared many times. The CDR3 extends 3 residues past the end of the read, so its final part is completed from the germline J gene. The rearrangement joins TRBV29-1 to TRBJ2-2, with 10 bases that match TRBD1. There are 13 residues in the CDR3. Germline CDR1 reads SQVTM; CDR2 reads ANQGSEA. Trimming removed 8 bases from V and 6 bases from J; junction bases left unmatched: 6. CDR3 residues: CSTGTGEAGELFF. The covered CDR3 bases are TGCAGCACCGGGACAGGGGAGGCCGGGGAG.

Ten or more counts support this clone. The read ends 3 residues early relative to the CDR3; the germline J gene fills the gap. The chain couples TRBV20-1 to TRBJ2-3; D might be TRBD2 (7 bases). Germline V gene lookup returns CDR1 DFQATT and CDR2 SNEGSKA (reference sequence). With 4 bases removed from V and 3 bases from J, the gap between germline ends came to 17 bases. This CDR3 region has 15 residues. This chain's CDR3 is CSAKTSVGGTDTQYF. The CDR3 bases that were read are TGCAGTGCTAAAACTAGCGTAGGGGGAACAGATACG.